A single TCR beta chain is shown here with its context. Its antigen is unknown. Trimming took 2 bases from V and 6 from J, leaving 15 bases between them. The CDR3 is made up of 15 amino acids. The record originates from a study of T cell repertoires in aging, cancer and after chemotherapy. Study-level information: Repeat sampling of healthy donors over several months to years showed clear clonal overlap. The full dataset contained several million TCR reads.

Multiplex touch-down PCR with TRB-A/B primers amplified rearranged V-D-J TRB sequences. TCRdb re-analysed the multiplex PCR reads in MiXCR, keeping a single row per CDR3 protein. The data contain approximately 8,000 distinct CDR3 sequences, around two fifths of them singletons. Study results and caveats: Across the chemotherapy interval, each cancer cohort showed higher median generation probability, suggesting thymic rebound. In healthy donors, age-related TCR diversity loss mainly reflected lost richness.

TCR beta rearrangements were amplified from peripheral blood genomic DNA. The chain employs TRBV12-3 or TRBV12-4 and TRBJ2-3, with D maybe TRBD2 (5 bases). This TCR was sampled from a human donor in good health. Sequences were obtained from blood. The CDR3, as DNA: TGTGCCAGCAGTTTACAACTAGTCTCCTCTGATACGCAGTATTTT. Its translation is CASSLQLVSSDTQYF.